What follows are 28 T cell receptor beta chains derived from one specimen sequenced in a study of T cells after somatic rescue of genetic block. The repertoire was sequenced with immunoSEQ multiplex PCR; TCRdb's copy has only in-frame clones and lacks some. The table lists 15,000 or so clones, 72% of them singletons, with approximately 15% in the top ten. Input material: peripheral blood mononuclear cells (PBMCs). These receptors came from a boy between 10 and 17 years old.

The chain employs TRBV2 and TRBJ1-2, with 8 bases identical to TRBD1. This CDR3 region has 14 residues. J was trimmed by 2 bases and V by 4 bases; bases with no gene match: 3. Per germline, CDR1 SNHLY and CDR2 FYNNEI. CDR3 coding DNA: TGTGCCAGCAGTGCCCGGACAGGGAACTATGGCTACACCTTC. Its translation: CASSARTGNYGYTF.

This clone ranks as medium-sized. V and J are TRBV5-1 and TRBJ2-7, with a tentative D call TRBD1 (6 bases). The CDR3 length is 15 residues. The germline CDR1 and CDR2 sequences are SGHRS and YFSETQ. Trimming took 4 bases from V and 5 from J, leaving 19 bases between them. The CDR3 loop is CASSLPGVPFDEQYF. The CDR3 DNA follows: TGCGCCAGCAGCCTCCCAGGGGTGCCCTTCGACGAGCAGTACTTC. The full variable domain, with the rest looked up from reference TRBV5-1 and TRBJ2-7, is KAGVTQTPRYLIKTRGQQVTLSCSPISGHRSVSWYQQTPGQGLQFLFEYFSETQRNKGNFPGRFSGRQFSNSRSEMNVSTLELGDSALYLCASSLPGVPFDEQYFGPGTRLTVT.

J is TRBJ1-3 and V is TRBV7-8, with D unresolved. Per the germline V gene, CDR1 is SGHVS and CDR2 is FQNEAQ. Trimming stripped 4 bases from V and 1 base from J, with 5 bases between. The CDR3 runs to 13 residues. The CDR3 DNA follows: TGTGCCAGCAGCTCGATTTCTGGAAACACCATATATTTT. This gives the protein CASSSISGNTIYF.

The rearrangement links TRBV6-1 to TRBJ1-5; 7 bases are shared with TRBD1. The CDR3 is 14 amino acids. Germline V gives CDR1 MNHNS, CDR2 SASEGT. The V gene end was trimmed by 10 bases and the J gene end by 0 bases; junction bases not matched to a gene: 6. The CDR3 DNA reads TGTGCCACCGTGCACAGGGGTAGCAATCAGCCCCAGCATTTT. Its translation is CATVHRGSNQPQHF.

The genes are TRBV5-1 and TRBJ1-2, with D perhaps TRBD1 (6 bases). Trimming cost V 0 bases and J 5 bases, with 8 bases left between them. Germline V gene sequence: CDR1 SGHRS, CDR2 YFSETQ. The length of the CDR3 is 13 residues. CDR3 amino acids: CASSLEGVYGYTF. CDR3 nucleotides: TGCGCCAGCAGCTTGGAGGGGGTATATGGCTACACCTTC.

This sequence joins TRBV7-3 and TRBJ2-7, with 10 bases aligning to TRBD1. The J segment lost 6 bases and the V segment lost 4 bases, leaving 6 bases of the junction unmatched. CDR1 and CDR2 from the germline V gene are SGHTA and FQGTGA. CDR3 length: 14 amino acids. CDR3 sequence (DNA): TGTGCCAGCAGCTCGCCGGGACAGGGGACCGAGCAGTACTTC. This encodes CASSSPGQGTEQYF.

The J gene is TRBJ2-7, the V gene TRBV28; possible D gene TRBD1, 5 bases. Germline assignment: CDR1 MDHEN and CDR2 SYDVKM. The V gene lost 8 bases and the J gene lost 0 bases, with 23 bases spanning the gap. The CDR3 contains 17 residues. The CDR3 bases are TGTGCCAGCGTAAAGCAGGGTCCCTACAGGAGCTCCTACGAGCAGTACTTC. This sequence encodes CASVKQGPYRSSYEQYF.

This chain joins TRBV6-6 and TRBJ2-5; D is perhaps TRBD1 (6 bases). V was pared by 6 bases and J by 4 bases, with 15 bases between. Germline-derived CDR1 and CDR2 are MNHNY and SVGAGI (reference sequence). This CDR3 is 14 amino acids long. CDR3 residues: CASRSGTPRETQYF. CDR3 bases: TGTGCCAGCAGATCTGGGACACCGCGAGAGACCCAGTACTTC.

The chain uses TRBV5-1 and TRBJ2-5; D ambiguous. V lost 7 bases to trimming and J lost 1 base, with 8 bases between them. Per the germline V gene, CDR1 is SGHRS and CDR2 is YFSETQ. The CDR3 sequence is 12 residues long. The CDR3 spells CASSLGQETQYF. The CDR3 nucleotides read TGCGCCAGCTCCTTGGGCCAAGAGACCCAGTACTTC.

The V gene is TRBV5-1, the J gene TRBJ1-3, with a weak D call TRBD1 (5 bases). This CDR3 has 16 residues. Germline CDR1 SGHRS, CDR2 YFSETQ. The V end lost 4 bases, the J end lost 0 bases, and 14 bases lay between the germline ends. The CDR3 is CASSLEWGSSGNTIYF. In nucleotides, the CDR3 is TGCGCCAGCAGCCTTGAATGGGGGAGCTCTGGAAACACCATATATTTT.

This clone was seen a single time. CDR3 residues: CAWSWTRRNSPLHF. The CDR3 region has the DNA TGTGCCTGGAGTTGGACAAGGAGGAATTCACCCCTCCACTTT. The V gene is TRBV30, the J gene TRBJ1-6, with a tentative D call TRBD1 (5 bases). In germline, CDR1 is GTSNPN, CDR2 SVGIG (reference sequence). Between the trimmed V and J ends, which lost 2 bases and 7 bases, there was a span of 12 bases. CDR3 length: 14 amino acids.

This chain uses TRBV11-3 with TRBJ2-1; 8 bases fit TRBD2. V lost 5 bases to trimming and J lost 9 bases; unmatched junction nucleotides: 12. This CDR3 is 15 amino acids long. Germline V gene data show CDR1 as SGHNT and CDR2 as YENEEA. The CDR3 bases are TGTGCCAGCAGCCCCCGGAGCGGGGGTTTCATTGAGCAGTTCTTC. It yields the protein CASSPRSGGFIEQFF.

Only one count was recorded for this clone. The chain is built from TRBV28 and TRBJ2-7; 12 bases match TRBD2. With V trimmed by 11 bases and J by 7 bases, 9 bases remained unmatched. The germline CDR1 and CDR2 sequences are MDHEN and SYDVKM. There are 13 residues in the CDR3. For the CDR3, the DNA is TGTGCCTCCTGGCCTAGCGGGAGGGGGGAGCAGTACTTC. It specifies CASWPSGRGEQYF.

The V gene is TRBV5-6, the J gene TRBJ1-5, with D perhaps TRBD1 (6 bases). The V gene's germline CDR1 is SGHDT and CDR2 YYEEEE. Trimming took 0 bases from V and 0 from J, leaving 7 bases between them. The CDR3 covers 15 residues. CDR3 in amino acids: CASSLGQVSNQPQHF. The CDR3 region has the DNA TGTGCCAGCAGCTTGGGACAGGTTAGCAATCAGCCCCAGCATTTT.

For the CDR3, the DNA is TGTGCCACCCGAAACCTAGCGGGAAATGAGCAGTTCTTC. Amino acids: CATRNLAGNEQFF. The V gene is TRBV6-6, the J gene TRBJ2-1, with 9 bases identical to TRBD2. Germline lookup yields CDR1 MNHNY and CDR2 SVGAGI (reference sequence). V was clipped by 10 bases and J by 7 bases; unmatched bases: 8. The CDR3 covers 13 residues.

This sequence joins TRBV5-8 and TRBJ2-3, with 8 bases lining up with TRBD2. The trim removed 4 bases at V and 5 bases at J, leaving 15 bases unmatched. The CDR3 spans 17 residues. Per the germline V gene, CDR1 is SGHTS and CDR2 is YDEGEE. CDR3 DNA: TGTGCCAGCAGCCCATCCCTCCGAGCGGGAGTAGGAGATACGCAGTATTTT. Encoded protein: CASSPSLRAGVGDTQYF.

This clone was counted only a few times. This chain links TRBV5-5 with TRBJ2-5; 8 nucleotides match TRBD2. The germline gives CDR1 SGHKS, CDR2 YYEKEE (reference sequence). The ends lost 4 bases at V and 2 bases at J; junction bases unmatched: 10. This CDR3 is built from 16 residues. As DNA, the CDR3 is TGTGCCAGCAGCCCGGGTGCGGGGGGCCATCAAGAGACCCAGTACTTC. Its translation: CASSPGAGGHQETQYF.

This chain connects TRBV6-1 to TRBJ1-1; 7 bases are shared with TRBD1. This CDR3 spans 14 amino acids. J lost 3 bases, V lost 6 bases, and 7 bases had no gene match. Germline V gene data show CDR1 as MNHNS and CDR2 as SASEGT. The CDR3 DNA follows: TGTGCCAGCAGAGGGACAGCACCTTACACTGAAGCTTTCTTT. It encodes CASRGTAPYTEAFF.

The chain employs TRBV19 and TRBJ1-2, with 9 bases matching TRBD1. The V and J ends lost 3 bases and 2 bases, in that order; junction bases with no gene match: 4. The CDR3 totals 15 residues. The germline V gene encodes CDR1 LNHDA and CDR2 SQIVND (reference sequence). CDR3 DNA sequence: TGTGCCAGTAGTATGCACAGGGGGCAAAACTATGGCTACACCTTC. Amino acid sequence: CASSMHRGQNYGYTF.

This rearrangement joins TRBV5-1 to TRBJ1-4, with a possible D match to TRBD1 (5 bases). Between the trimmed V and J ends, which lost 4 bases and 3 bases, there was a span of 10 bases. Germline CDR1 reads SGHRS; CDR2 reads YFSETQ. CDR3 length: 14 amino acids. In DNA, the CDR3 is TGCGCCAGCAGCCCCCAGGGTGCTAATGAAAAACTGTTTTTT. It codes for CASSPQGANEKLFF.

This chain connects TRBV9 to TRBJ2-7; D is unresolved. V was shortened by 0 bases and J by 6 bases, with 10 bases between the two germline ends. The CDR3 totals 13 residues. The germline gives CDR1 SGDLS, CDR2 YYNGEE. CDR3 nucleotide sequence: TGTGCCAGCAGCGTAGCTTCGAGGAGCGAGCAGTACTTC. Translating it yields CASSVASRSEQYF. Together with reference TRBV9 and TRBJ2-7, the CDR3 gives the full variable domain: DSGVTQTPKHLITATGQRVTLRCSPRSGDLSVYWYQQSLDQGLQFLIQYYNGEERAKGNILERFSAQQFPDLHSELNLSSLELGDSALYFCASSVASRSEQYFGPGTRLTVT.

The rearrangement links TRBV30 to TRBJ2-1; D remains unclear. Deletions cut 0 bases from V and 4 bases from J, with 10 bases between. The CDR3 contains 14 residues. Germline V CDR1 and CDR2: GTSNPN, SVGIG (reference sequence). CDR3 loop: CAWSVRRLYNEQFF. The CDR3 DNA is TGTGCCTGGAGTGTACGGCGTCTTTACAATGAGCAGTTCTTC.

This rearrangement joins TRBV7-9 to TRBJ1-6; D not certain. Deletions cut 3 bases from V and 9 bases from J, with 6 bases between. The length of the CDR3 is 12 residues. Germline CDR1 is SEHNR and CDR2 is FQNEAQ (reference sequence). The CDR3 reads CASSFLSSPLHF. The DNA of the CDR3 is TGTGCCAGCAGCTTCCTCAGTTCACCCCTCCACTTT.

The rearrangement links TRBV30 to TRBJ2-7; 7 nucleotides match TRBD1. In germline, CDR1 is GTSNPN, CDR2 SVGIG (reference sequence). CDR3 length: 13 amino acids. With V trimmed by 2 bases and J by 4 bases, 5 bases remained unmatched. CDR3 region: CAWSRDSLYEQYF. CDR3 nucleotide sequence: TGTGCCTGGAGTCGGGACAGCTTGTACGAGCAGTACTTC. Based on the CDR3 plus reference TRBV30 and TRBJ2-7, the full variable domain is SQTIHQWPATLVQPVGSPLSLECTVEGTSNPNLYWYRQAAGRGLQLLFYSVGIGQISSEVPQNLSASRPQDRQFILSSKKLLLSDSGFYLCAWSRDSLYEQYFGPGTRLTVT.

This chain links TRBV5-6 with TRBJ2-1; TRBD1 is a possible D gene (5 bases). V lost 4 bases, J lost 7 bases, and 18 bases lay in between. The V gene's germline CDR1 is SGHDT and CDR2 YYEEEE. There are 15 residues in the CDR3. CDR3: CASSPSGLRANEQFF. CDR3 bases: TGTGCCAGCAGCCCGTCGGGCCTCAGGGCAAATGAGCAGTTCTTC.

The rearrangement joins TRBV28 to TRBJ1-1; D is possibly TRBD1 (5 bases). This CDR3 is built from 15 residues. From germline, CDR1 is MDHEN and CDR2 SYDVKM. V was pared by 2 bases and J by 0 bases, with 10 bases between. Here the CDR3 reads CASSLPTVMNTEAFF. Here the CDR3 DNA reads TGTGCCAGCAGTTTACCGACAGTGATGAACACTGAAGCTTTCTTT.

Sample share makes this clone medium-sized. The chain is built from TRBV9 and TRBJ2-1; 15 nucleotides agree with TRBD2. This CDR3 contains 17 residues. Germline V CDR1 and CDR2: SGDLS, YYNGEE. V lost 0 bases to trimming and J lost 9 bases; unmatched junction nucleotides: 7. The CDR3 nucleotides are TGTGCCAGCAGCGTAGAGGGGACTAGCGGGGGGCCCATTGAGCAGTTCTTC. Translation: CASSVEGTSGGPIEQFF. Together with reference TRBV9 and TRBJ2-1, the CDR3 gives the full variable domain: DSGVTQTPKHLITATGQRVTLRCSPRSGDLSVYWYQQSLDQGLQFLIQYYNGEERAKGNILERFSAQQFPDLHSELNLSSLELGDSALYFCASSVEGTSGGPIEQFFGPGTRLTVL.

In its sample, this clone was seen once. The chain combines TRBV21-1 with TRBJ1-2; TRBD1, the D gene given by the table, was not confirmed from the DNA. TRBV21-1 is marked as a pseudogene. The CDR3 consists of 15 residues. CDR3: CASSKETGTDYGYTF. The CDR3 nucleotides read TGTGCCAGCAGCAAAGAAACAGGAACTGACTATGGCTACACCTTC.